Listed here are 16 T cell receptor beta chains from one sample, sequenced in a study of cytomegalovirus exposure and HLA in healthy donors. Primers for the PCR totalled 60 Vbeta and 13 Jbeta. Sequencing used immunoSEQ multiplex PCR; TCRdb keeps in-frame clones, though not all of them. Counted here are 80,000 to 95,000 clones, about 85% occurring once; the ten biggest clones make up roughly 15%. The sample comprised PBMCs. These receptor sequences come from a middle-aged woman in good health and CMV-seropositive.

This clone has a handful of counts. The CDR3 nucleotides are TGTGCCTGGAGTGGGTCTCGTCGAGGCGGCTACACCTTC. Translating it yields CAWSGSRRGGYTF. This chain connects TRBV30 to TRBJ1-2; D is ambiguous. CDR3 length: 13 amino acids. The V gene's germline CDR1 is GTSNPN and CDR2 SVGIG (reference sequence). V was pared by 1 base and J by 8 bases, with 14 bases between.

The chain joins TRBV11-1 to TRBJ2-7; 8 bases align to TRBD2. V shed 6 bases and J 3 bases; nucleotides not matched to a gene: 10. This CDR3 is 15 amino acids long. The germline gives CDR1 SGHAT, CDR2 FQDESV (reference sequence). The CDR3 loop is CASSAVLSGNYEQYF. The CDR3 DNA reads TGTGCCAGCAGTGCCGTCCTTAGCGGGAACTACGAGCAGTACTTC. The complete variable domain, with remaining parts taken from reference TRBV11-1 and TRBJ2-7, reads EAEVAQSPRYKITEKSQAVAFWCDPISGHATLYWYRQILGQGPELLVQFQDESVVDDSQLPKDRFSAERLKGVDSTLKIQPAELGDSAMYLCASSAVLSGNYEQYFGPGTRLTVT.

The chain carries TRBV7-9 and TRBJ2-5; the D gene is possibly TRBD2 (5 bases). The V and J ends lost 5 bases and 3 bases respectively, with 10 bases between them. In germline, CDR1 is SEHNR, CDR2 FQNEAQ (reference sequence). The CDR3 sequence is 13 residues long. The DNA of the CDR3 is TGTGCCAGCAGCCAAGGACTCAAAGAGACCCAGTACTTC. Translation: CASSQGLKETQYF.

The chain employs TRBV30 and TRBJ2-5; D is possibly TRBD2 (5 bases). The CDR3 spans 13 residues. The germline V gene encodes CDR1 GTSNPN and CDR2 SVGIG (reference sequence). Trimming left V 7 bases short and J 5 bases short, with 17 bases between. Here the CDR3 DNA reads TGTGCCTCGTCGGGGAAAGCGCTGGAGACCCAGTACTTC. This encodes CASSGKALETQYF.

The chain is built from TRBV30 and TRBJ2-7; TRBD1 aligns across 9 bases. With V trimmed by 0 bases and J by 9 bases, 3 bases remained unmatched. The length of the CDR3 is 12 residues. The V gene's germline CDR1 is GTSNPN and CDR2 SVGIG (reference sequence). CDR3 nucleotides: TGTGCCTGGAGTGTAAAGACAGGGGGGCAGTACTTC. The encoded protein is CAWSVKTGGQYF. The full variable domain, rest sourced from reference TRBV30 and TRBJ2-7, is SQTIHQWPATLVQPVGSPLSLECTVEGTSNPNLYWYRQAAGRGLQLLFYSVGIGQISSEVPQNLSASRPQDRQFILSSKKLLLSDSGFYLCAWSVKTGGQYFGPGTRLTVT.

The rearrangement joins TRBV30 to TRBJ1-4; D gene unclear. Trimming left V 0 bases short and J 5 bases short, with 4 bases between. This CDR3 has 12 amino acids. CDR1 and CDR2 (germline): GTSNPN, SVGIG (reference sequence). CDR3 sequence: CAWSVLNEKLFF. CDR3 nucleotide sequence: TGTGCCTGGAGTGTATTAAATGAAAAACTGTTTTTT.

The chain recombines TRBV30 with TRBJ2-7, with D possibly TRBD1 on 5 matching bases. Between the trimmed V and J ends, which lost 3 bases and 6 bases, there was a span of 12 bases. This CDR3 is built from 12 residues. Per the germline V gene, CDR1 is GTSNPN and CDR2 is SVGIG (reference sequence). The CDR3 DNA reads as TGTGCCTGGAGCTCCAGGGTGGCCGAGCAGTACTTC. It specifies CAWSSRVAEQYF.

This sequence joins TRBV7-6 and TRBJ2-6; a possible D gene is TRBD2 (6 bases). This CDR3 is 16 amino acids long. The germline V and J ends were trimmed by 5 bases and 2 bases, with 13 bases remaining between them. CDR1 and CDR2 from the germline V gene are SGHVS and FNYEAQ. The CDR3 DNA reads TGTGCCAGCAGCGCCTTCGGCGGGGCTGGGGCCAACGTCCTGACTTTC. It translates to CASSAFGGAGANVLTF. The variable domain in full, completed from reference TRBV7-6 and TRBJ2-6, reads GAGVSQSPRYKVTKRGQDVALRCDPISGHVSLYWYRQALGQGPEFLTYFNYEAQQDKSGLPNDRFSAERPEGSISTLTIQRTEQRDSAMYRCASSAFGGAGANVLTFGAGSRLTVL.

The genes are TRBV5-1 and TRBJ1-2; D call uncertain. The CDR3 covers 16 residues. V was clipped by 0 bases and J by 3 bases, with 15 bases between them. Germline-derived CDR1 and CDR2 are SGHRS and YFSETQ. CDR3 bases: TGCGCCAGCAGCTTGGCCGGAAGGGAGAGGGACTATGGCTACACCTTC. Its translation is CASSLAGRERDYGYTF.

This clone showed up just once. V and J are TRBV28 and TRBJ2-1; D is perhaps TRBD2 (5 bases). The V end lost 10 bases, the J end lost 4 bases, and 11 bases lay between the germline ends. Per the germline V gene, CDR1 is MDHEN and CDR2 is SYDVKM. The CDR3 covers 12 residues. CDR3 in DNA: TGTGCCATCGAACGGGGTTACAATGAGCAGTTCTTC. Protein product: CAIERGYNEQFF.

The chain has TRBV6-5 and TRBJ2-7, with a tentative D call TRBD1 (6 bases). Deletions cut 2 bases from V and 8 bases from J, with 13 bases between. CDR1 is MNHEY and CDR2 is SVGAGI in the germline V gene. CDR3 length: 13 amino acids. In DNA, the CDR3 is TGTGCCAGCAGTTACGAGAACAGGGCCAAGCAGTACTTC. This sequence encodes CASSYENRAKQYF.

This rearrangement joins TRBV30 to TRBJ1-4; D unresolved. The length of the CDR3 is 14 residues. CDR1 and CDR2 from the germline V gene are GTSNPN and SVGIG (reference sequence). Trimming pared 3 bases from V and 4 bases from J, leaving 12 bases between. As DNA, the CDR3 is TGTGCCTGGAGGCCGGCGGACTATAATGAAAAACTGTTTTTT. Its protein product is CAWRPADYNEKLFF.

This clone appeared once. The rearrangement joins TRBV7-2 to TRBJ2-1, with D possibly matching TRBD1 (5 bases). Germline V gene lookup returns CDR1 SGHTA and CDR2 FQGNSA. Trimming removed 3 bases from V and 0 bases from J, with 21 bases in between. The CDR3 has 19 residues. The CDR3 sequence is CASSFKGSGLLVSYNEQFF. The CDR3 DNA is TGTGCCAGCAGCTTTAAGGGGTCTGGGCTTCTCGTCTCCTACAATGAGCAGTTCTTC.

The CDR3 DNA is TGTGCCAGCACCGTCGGGGGGACCATATCAGCTAACTATGGCTACACCTTC. Its protein product is CASTVGGTISANYGYTF. This sequence joins TRBV2 and TRBJ1-2, with D perhaps TRBD1 (5 bases). The CDR3 consists of 17 residues. The V end lost 7 bases, the J end lost 0 bases, and 21 bases lay between the germline ends. Germline CDR1 is SNHLY and CDR2 is FYNNEI.

The chain links TRBV5-1 to TRBJ2-5; TRBD2 aligns across 7 bases. This CDR3 spans 15 amino acids. V trimming: 1 base; J trimming: 3 bases; junction bases outside the gene matches: 6. Germline values: CDR1 SGHRS, CDR2 YFSETQ. The chain's CDR3 is CASSLMGGPEETQYF. The CDR3 nucleotides are TGCGCCAGCAGCTTGATGGGAGGGCCCGAAGAGACCCAGTACTTC.

The chain couples TRBV6-1 to TRBJ1-2; D not resolved. Germline V gives CDR1 MNHNS, CDR2 SASEGT. Between the trimmed V and J ends, which lost 0 bases and 4 bases, there was a span of 12 bases. This CDR3 spans 15 amino acids. The CDR3 loop reads CASSEAIQVFYGYTF. CDR3 DNA sequence: TGTGCCAGCAGTGAAGCGATTCAGGTATTCTATGGCTACACCTTC.